Listed below are T cell receptor beta chains from one sample, sequenced in a study of shared T cell receptors in the human thymus. The repertoire was sequenced with immunoSEQ multiplex PCR; TCRdb's copy has only in-frame clones and lacks some. In the table there are over 650,000 clones, around 87% of which are singletons. Another study also made use of these data, one on human thymus T cells.

The sample was thymocytes. All receptors come from a boy younger than two with a congenital heart defect. The CDR3 runs from the conserved cysteine through the conserved F or W. The D gene is left open where the match is weak.

>TRBV10-1|TRBJ1-5|-
CASSERPGQGHNQPQHF
>TRBV10-3|TRBJ2-3|-
CAISVRSSTDTQYF
>TRBV25-1|TRBJ1-1|-
CASSGRGRTEAFF
>TRBV7-2|TRBJ1-6|TRBD1
CASSTGTAINSPLHF
>TRBV10-1|TRBJ2-1|-
CASSPSGHPDNEQFF
>TRBV5-6|TRBJ2-7|-
CASSSSHHEQYF
>TRBV6-5|TRBJ1-1|-
CASRRTQGTNTEAFF
>TRBV27|TRBJ2-1|TRBD2
CASRNLTGGGNEQFF
>TRBV28|TRBJ1-6|-
CASSPIGRAGNSPLHF
>TRBV14|TRBJ1-1|TRBD1
CASRHTTGGSNTEAFF
>TRBV10-3|TRBJ1-1|TRBD1
CAISGRGTGGADTEAFF
>TRBV6-1|TRBJ2-7|-
CASSGPLRQVLTEQYF
>TRBV29-1|TRBJ2-5|TRBD2
CSVKTSGSGFETQYF
>TRBV19|TRBJ2-5|-
CASSPLPGGEAETQYF
>TRBV11-1|TRBJ2-2|-
CASSSGTLSPGELFF
>TRBV7-2|TRBJ1-6|TRBD1
CASSLRDRKNSPLHF
>TRBV9|TRBJ2-3|TRBD2
CASSAGTTTTDTQYF
>TRBV16|TRBJ1-1|-
CASSQARGGTEAFF
>TRBV7-9|TRBJ2-7|TRBD2
CASKGVGGAYEQYF
>TRBV2|TRBJ2-1|-
CASRVEERITFPQFYNEQFF
>TRBV5-1|TRBJ2-3|-
CASSLASTDTQYF
>TRBV9|TRBJ2-1|TRBD1
CASSEGDRGQFF
>TRBV7-8|TRBJ2-4|-
CASSSGFFGPGRDIQYF
>TRBV5-1|TRBJ2-1|TRBD1
CASSPMDRERYNEQFF
>TRBV10-3|TRBJ2-1|TRBD1
CAIRDRGLIDEQFF
>TRBV4-3|TRBJ2-7|-
CASSQGWSSVGASSYEQYF
>TRBV28|TRBJ2-2|-
CASSFWAFTGELFF
>TRBV7-6|TRBJ1-3|-
CASSVSPRRYSGNTIYF
>TRBV7-2|TRBJ1-1|TRBD1
CASSLPPGQDATEAFF
>TRBV19|TRBJ2-5|TRBD2
CASSFGVLLAGGVGETQYF
>TRBV7-2|TRBJ1-6|-
CASSPTGGSKGNSPLHF
>TRBV6-4|TRBJ2-7|TRBD2
CASSVLAGVCSYEQYF
>TRBV11-2|TRBJ1-6|TRBD1
CASSSATGAFFNSPLHF
>TRBV19|TRBJ1-6|TRBD1
CAARDSLALHSPLHF
>TRBV28|TRBJ1-1|TRBD1
CASSVTLPGGMNTEAFF
>TRBV9|TRBJ2-5|TRBD2
CASSGTSGGETQYF
>TRBV4-1|TRBJ2-7|-
CASSQGSVAGKQYF
>TRBV28|TRBJ1-5|-
CASRGSQPQHF
>TRBV27|TRBJ1-2|TRBD1
CVSSPGTGRGYTF
>TRBV11-2|TRBJ1-6|TRBD1
CASNRGQGWSAPLHF
>TRBV11-2|TRBJ2-5|TRBD2
CASSPRQAGVGTQYF
>TRBV7-9|TRBJ1-2|-
CASSSSDSRANYGYTF
>TRBV9|TRBJ2-3|TRBD2
CASSVGLAGVIDTQYF
>TRBV5-1|TRBJ2-7|-
CASSLTGTYEQYF
>TRBV4-1|TRBJ2-7|-
CASSQDLAGEQYF
>TRBV5-1|TRBJ2-1|TRBD2
CASIKNCTETHKGGRDNEQFF
>TRBV10-3|TRBJ1-4|-
CAISEGGKDEKLFF
>TRBV6-5|TRBJ2-4|-
CASSYSFVGAKNIQYF
>TRBV16|TRBJ1-5|TRBD1
CASSQSPGQDDQPQHF
>TRBV5-6|TRBJ1-2|-
CASSEDSPLYGYTF
>TRBV4-3|TRBJ2-6|TRBD2
CASSQDGLAGGSGANVLTF
>TRBV23-1|TRBJ2-7|-
CASSQGDTRSYEQYF
>TRBV11-2|TRBJ1-5|-
CASSLVPGSNQPQHF
>TRBV18|TRBJ2-2|-
CASSPRLRGPCTGELFF